This is a list of T cell receptor beta chains from one sample in a study of shared clonotypes between healthy human individuals. Generated by immunoSEQ multiplex PCR, the TCRdb table keeps only in-frame clones and is missing some. The table lists about 680,000 clones, about 92% of them singletons. Sequencing was carried out using naive CD8+ T cells sorted from blood. The receptors originated from a man aged 25-40 years in good health. Each CDR3 is given with its conserved first and last residue. The D gene is left open where the match is weak. Some rows mark clone size as missing; the rest say once, few, many or name a class of expanded clone.

>TRBV7-6|TRBJ2-1|-|-
TGTGCCAGCAGCTTAAGGTCGGGAGTAGCCCACGGTGAGCAGTTCTTC
CASSLRSGVAHGEQFF
>TRBV5-1|TRBJ2-5|-|-
TGCGCCAGCAGCTTGGAGTCGACAGGTTACCAAGAGACCCAGTACTTC
CASSLESTGYQETQYF
>TRBV5-5|TRBJ2-7|-|TRBD1
TGTGCCAGCAGCTTGGAAGACAGGGGCCTACCCGGGGAGGACGAGCAGTACTTC
CASSLEDRGLPGEDEQYF
>TRBV30|TRBJ2-1|-|-
TGTGCCTGGAGTGTAGCAGATGAGCAGTTCTTC
CAWSVADEQFF
>TRBV13|TRBJ2-1|-|TRBD2
TGTGCCAGCAGCCGTGGACTAGCGGGAGTGTACGATGAGCAGTTCTTC
CASSRGLAGVYDEQFF
>TRBV28|TRBJ2-7|-|-
TGTGCCAGCAGAGGCAGGGTAAGCTACGAGCAGTACTTC
CASRGRVSYEQYF
>TRBV5-1|TRBJ1-1|-|-
TGCGCCAGCAGCTCGAACACTGAAGCTTTCTTT
CASSSNTEAFF
>TRBV29-1|TRBJ1-1|-|-
TGCAGCGTTGACTTGGGTTTTGAAGCTTTCTTT
CSVDLGFEAFF
>TRBV29-1|TRBJ2-5|once|-
TGCAGCGTCCAGGGACTTAAAGAGACCCAGTACTTC
CSVQGLKETQYF
>TRBV6-1|TRBJ2-6|-|-
TGTGCCAGCAGTGAAGACGTGTCCTCTGGGGCCAACGTCCTGACTTTC
CASSEDVSSGANVLTF
>TRBV27|TRBJ2-7|-|TRBD2
TGTGCCAGCAGCTCAGAAGGGGCTAGCGGGAGACCCTCCTACGAGCAGTACTTC
CASSSEGASGRPSYEQYF
>TRBV11-2|TRBJ2-7|-|-
TGTGCCAGCAGCTTAGATGGATACGAGCAGTACTTC
CASSLDGYEQYF
>TRBV6-1|TRBJ1-1|-|-
TGTGCCAGCAGTGAAGTGGGACACCATGAAGCTTTCTTT
CASSEVGHHEAFF
>TRBV7-6|TRBJ2-7|-|TRBD2
TGTGCCAGCAGCCCAAGGACTAGCGGGAGCTCCTACGAGCAGTACTTC
CASSPRTSGSSYEQYF
>TRBV19|TRBJ2-1|-|-
TGTGCCAGTAGTTCCAGCCGGACCGGGGTGGGGGATGAGCAGTTCTTC
CASSSSRTGVGDEQFF
>TRBV7-8|TRBJ2-7|-|-
TGTGCCAGCAGCCCAACTGGGAGGGGGTACAACGAGCAGTACTTC
CASSPTGRGYNEQYF
>TRBV27|TRBJ1-5|-|-
TGTGCCAGCGGCAGGGTAAACCAGCCCCAGCATTTT
CASGRVNQPQHF
>TRBV6-6|TRBJ2-1|-|-
TGTGCCAGCAGAAACGGGGGAAGCTCCTACAATGAGCAGTTCTTC
CASRNGGSSYNEQFF
>TRBV28|TRBJ2-7|-|-
TGTGCCAGCAGTCACTTCCGGGGTAGCGGAGTCTACGAGCAGTACTTC
CASSHFRGSGVYEQYF
>TRBV27|TRBJ2-1|-|-
TGTGCCAGCAGTTTAGCCGGTCGGGAGCAGTTCTTC
CASSLAGREQFF
>TRBV2|TRBJ1-5|-|-
TGTGCCAGCACAGGGATCGGCAATCAGCCCCAGCATTTT
CASTGIGNQPQHF
>TRBV11-2|TRBJ2-1|once|TRBD2
TGTGCCAGCAGCTTAGGAGCGGGAGGCAATGAGCAGTTCTTC
CASSLGAGGNEQFF
>TRBV4-1|TRBJ2-7|-|TRBD1
TGCGCCAGCAGCCAACGCGGACAGGGGGAGACCTACGAGCAGTACTTC
CASSQRGQGETYEQYF
>TRBV29-1|TRBJ2-7|-|-
TGCAGCGCTCTCCGGGGCACCTCCTACGAGCAGTACTTC
CSALRGTSYEQYF
>TRBV5-4|TRBJ1-2|-|-
TGTGCCAGCAGCTTCCGGGCCCTGGATGGCTACACCTTC
CASSFRALDGYTF
>TRBV7-9|TRBJ2-3|-|-
TGTGCCAGCAGCCCCCTTGGGACAAATTCTAATCAGCCCCAGTATTTT
CASSPLGTNSNQPQYF
>TRBV4-1|TRBJ1-1|-|TRBD1
TGCGCCAGCAGCCAGGCAAGAGTGGGACAGGGGACTGAAGCTTTCTTT
CASSQARVGQGTEAFF
>TRBV4-1|TRBJ2-7|-|-
TGCGCCAGCAGCCAAGTCGGGGGCAACTACGAGCAGTACTTC
CASSQVGGNYEQYF
>TRBV19|TRBJ1-3|-|-
TGTGCCAGTAGTATTTCGCCCTCTGGAAACACCATATATTTT
CASSISPSGNTIYF
>TRBV9|TRBJ2-3|-|-
TGTGCCAGCAGCGTCGGCCGTTTGACAGATACGCAGTATTTT
CASSVGRLTDTQYF
>TRBV7-9|TRBJ1-2|-|-
TGTGCCAGCAGCTTAACGACAGTACCCCTAGGCTACACCTTC
CASSLTTVPLGYTF
>TRBV5-6|TRBJ2-1|-|TRBD2
TGTGCCAGCAGCTTTAGGAGCGGGAGGGCCGCGGATGAGCAGTTCTTC
CASSFRSGRAADEQFF
>TRBV23-1|TRBJ2-7|few|TRBD2
TGCGCCAGCAGTCCCTTAGCGGGAGTAGGGGAGCAGTACTTC
CASSPLAGVGEQYF
>TRBV11-3|TRBJ1-1|-|TRBD1
TGTGCCAGCAGCTCGGAGGACAGGGCCGAAGCTTTCTTT
CASSSEDRAEAFF
>TRBV30|TRBJ1-3|-|TRBD1
TGTGCCTGGAGTGGGGACAGGGTCCAAAACACCATATATTTT
CAWSGDRVQNTIYF
>TRBV10-1|TRBJ2-2|-|-
TGCGCCAGCAGTGATCCTGGGACACCGAACACCGGGGAGCTGTTTTTT
CASSDPGTPNTGELFF
>TRBV10-2|TRBJ2-5|-|-
TGCGCCAGCAGCGCTACGCAGACCCAGTACTTC
CASSATQTQYF
>TRBV19|TRBJ2-1|-|TRBD2
TGTGCCAGTAGTATCCTCCTAGCGGGAGCCCCCCCCTACAATGAGCAGTTCTTC
CASSILLAGAPPYNEQFF
>TRBV5-1|TRBJ2-3|-|-
TGCGCCAGCAGCCCGAGGGGGGGTGGCACAGATACGCAGTATTTT
CASSPRGGGTDTQYF
>TRBV29-1|TRBJ2-3|-|-
TGCAGCGTCCTCGGGAAAAGAGACACAGATACGCAGTATTTT
CSVLGKRDTDTQYF
>TRBV7-9|TRBJ2-1|-|-
TGTGCCAGCGATACCTCTGGGCGGGATTCCTACAATGAGCAGTTCTTC
CASDTSGRDSYNEQFF
>TRBV25-1|TRBJ2-2|-|-
TGTGCCAGCAGTGGAGGGACTCCCTGGGGCGGGGAGCTGTTTTTT
CASSGGTPWGGELFF
>TRBV4-1|TRBJ2-5|once|-
TGCGCCAGCAGGGGCTTGGGGGACTCAGGGGAGACCCAGTACTTC
CASRGLGDSGETQYF
>TRBV9|TRBJ2-2|-|-
TGTGCCAGCAGCGCTCCGGGGCTAGATTTAACCGGGGAGCTGTTTTTT
CASSAPGLDLTGELFF
>TRBV5-1|TRBJ2-5|once|TRBD2
TGCGCCAGCAGCTTGTCGGGACTAGCGGGAGAAGAGACCCAGTACTTC
CASSLSGLAGEETQYF
>TRBV18|TRBJ2-2|few|-
TGTGCCAGCTCACTGGTAGCGGATTACACCGGGGAGCTGTTTTTT
CASSLVADYTGELFF
>TRBV7-3|TRBJ1-2|-|-
TGTGCCAGCAGCTCGGACGGTACTAACTATGGCTACACCTTC
CASSSDGTNYGYTF
>TRBV4-1|TRBJ1-4|-|-
TGCGCCAGCAGCCAAGGGCCAGGGGATGAAAAACTGTTTTTT
CASSQGPGDEKLFF
>TRBV7-2|TRBJ2-3|-|TRBD2
TGTGCCAGCGGATGGACTAGCGGGTGGGGTTCGTCAGATACGCAGTATTTT
CASGWTSGWGSSDTQYF
>TRBV27|TRBJ2-7|-|TRBD2
TGTGCCAGCAGTTTAAGCGGGGAATGGTACGAGCAGTACTTC
CASSLSGEWYEQYF
>TRBV7-3|TRBJ2-3|-|-
TGTGCCAGCAGCTTAAATCAGGGGTTGGGCACAGATACGCAGTATTTT
CASSLNQGLGTDTQYF
>TRBV9|TRBJ2-5|-|TRBD2
TGTGCCAGCAGCGAGGGGTCAGGTAGCGGGAGAGGAGAGACCCAGTACTTC
CASSEGSGSGRGETQYF
>TRBV7-9|TRBJ2-1|-|TRBD2
TGTGCCAGCAGCCAAGCGGGACCAACCTACAATGAGCAGTTCTTC
CASSQAGPTYNEQFF